These 20 T cell receptor beta chains came from one sample sequenced in a study of T-cell memory formation after mild COVID-19. TCRdb used MiXCR to reprocess the 5' RACE reads, holding one entry per CDR3 protein. This sample yields under 450,000 distinct CDR3 sequences, of which 20% to 25% are seen a single time; about 21% belongs to the top ten. Sequenced material: PBMCs or a T cell subset sorted from them (not recorded which). Receptors originate from a man in his late teens or twenties who had mild COVID-19 (a few samples of this study predate the infection). Cell type and time point are not known.

The sample holds a few counts of this clonotype. The chain links TRBV7-9 to TRBJ1-1; D unclear. V was clipped by 5 bases and J by 5 bases, with 6 bases between them. Germline CDR1 SEHNR, CDR2 FQNEAQ (reference sequence). CDR3 length: 11 residues. For the CDR3, the DNA is TGTGCCAGCAGCGACCAAACTGAAGCTTTCTTT. It is translated as CASSDQTEAFF.

The chain uses TRBV7-6 and TRBJ2-1, with D unclear. Per germline, CDR1 SGHVS and CDR2 FNYEAQ. The V end lost 5 bases, the J end lost 0 bases, and 11 bases lay between the germline ends. The CDR3 sequence is 15 residues long. This CDR3 reads CASSPRYGSYNEQFF. The CDR3 nucleotides are TGTGCCAGCAGCCCCCGGTATGGCTCCTACAATGAGCAGTTCTTC. Full variable domain (remainder filled in from reference TRBV7-6 and TRBJ2-1): GAGVSQSPRYKVTKRGQDVALRCDPISGHVSLYWYRQALGQGPEFLTYFNYEAQQDKSGLPNDRFSAERPEGSISTLTIQRTEQRDSAMYRCASSPRYGSYNEQFFGPGTRLTVL.

This clonotype was seen a handful of times. CDR3 protein: CASSLARGGRQPQHF. CDR3 DNA: TGTGCCAGCAGTTTAGCGCGGGGGGGAAGGCAGCCCCAGCATTTT. The rearrangement uses TRBV12-3 or TRBV12-4 and TRBJ1-5, with D perhaps matching TRBD1 (5 bases). The V gene lost 0 bases and the J gene lost 7 bases, with 13 bases spanning the gap. The CDR3 covers 15 residues.

The chain carries TRBV11-3 and TRBJ2-3, with 8 bases identical to TRBD1. The ends lost 5 bases at V and 3 bases at J; junction bases unmatched: 4. CDR1 SGHNT and CDR2 YENEEA come from the germline V gene. The CDR3 is 14 residues long. CDR3 DNA sequence: TGTGCCAGCAGCCCGGACAGGGAGACAGATACGCAGTATTTT. This translates into CASSPDRETDTQYF.

In this sample, this clonotype turned up a few times. This chain uses TRBV4-1 with TRBJ2-1; weak D call: TRBD1 (6 bases). The CDR3 totals 15 residues. V lost 0 bases to trimming and J lost 3 bases, with 9 bases between them. The germline CDR1 and CDR2 sequences are MGHRA and YSYEKL. The CDR3 here is CASSQDNRVYNEQFF. As DNA, the CDR3 is TGCGCCAGCAGCCAAGATAACAGGGTCTACAATGAGCAGTTCTTC.

The sample holds many counts of this clonotype. V is TRBV2 and J is TRBJ2-2, with TRBD1 identical over 8 bases. Losses at the gene ends were 7 bases for V and 6 bases for J; bases not matched to a gene: 7. Germline-derived CDR1 and CDR2 are SNHLY and FYNNEI. The CDR3 is 14 amino acids. CDR3 region: CASKTQGAAGELFF. The CDR3 DNA sequence: TGTGCCAGCAAGACCCAGGGGGCTGCCGGGGAGCTGTTTTTT.

The chain has TRBV5-1 and TRBJ2-3; tentatively, D is TRBD1 or TRBD2 (6 bases each). V was clipped by 2 bases and J by 5 bases, with 12 bases between them. The CDR3 runs 14 residues. Looked up from germline, CDR1 is SGHRS and CDR2 is YFSETQ. In nucleotides, the CDR3 is TGCGCCAGCAGCTTTTCGGGGGCCATAGATACGCAGTATTTT. Amino acids: CASSFSGAIDTQYF.

This chain joins TRBV12-3 or TRBV12-4 and TRBJ1-6; D is perhaps TRBD1 (5 bases). This CDR3 is built from 18 residues. V lost 5 bases to trimming and J lost 3 bases, with 20 bases between them. CDR3 nucleotides: TGTGCCAGCAGTCCTCTCACCTGGGGGACGGGCTATAATTCACCCCTCCACTTT. Its protein is CASSPLTWGTGYNSPLHF.

The chain joins TRBV28 to TRBJ2-2; TRBD1 might be the D (6 bases). Germline assignment: CDR1 MDHEN and CDR2 SYDVKM. The V end lost 11 bases, the J end lost 1 base, and 11 bases lay between the germline ends. The CDR3 runs to 13 residues. The CDR3 protein is CAFGTLNTGELFF. For the CDR3, the DNA is TGTGCCTTCGGGACACTGAACACCGGGGAGCTGTTTTTT. Full variable domain (missing parts from reference TRBV28 and TRBJ2-2): DVKVTQSSRYLVKRTGEKVFLECVQDMDHENMFWYRQDPGLGLRLIYFSYDVKMKEKGDIPEGYSVSREKKERFSLILESASTNQTSMYLCAFGTLNTGELFFGEGSRLTVL.

This clonotype came up once. J is TRBJ2-5 and V is TRBV3-1; tentative D call: TRBD2 (6 bases). Trimming took 6 bases from V and 3 from J, leaving 14 bases between them. CDR1 is LGHDT, CDR2 YNNKEL, per germline (reference sequence). CDR3 length: 14 residues. The CDR3 region is CASRDGGQEETQYF. DNA for the CDR3: TGTGCCAGCAGGGACGGGGGTCAGGAAGAGACCCAGTACTTC.

This clonotype was found a few times. The chain links TRBV4-3 to TRBJ1-1; no reliable D call. CDR3 length: 14 amino acids. V was trimmed by 0 bases and J by 0 bases, leaving 5 bases between them. Germline V gene sequence: CDR1 LGHNA, CDR2 YSLEER. This CDR3 reads CASSQDSVNTEAFF. CDR3 nucleotides: TGCGCCAGCAGCCAAGATTCCGTGAACACTGAAGCTTTCTTT.

Only a few counts were recorded for this clonotype. This chain links TRBV4-3 with TRBJ2-5; no clear D. The CDR3 runs 14 residues. From germline, CDR1 is LGHNA and CDR2 YSLEER. V shed 0 bases and J shed 5 bases, with 10 bases lying between them. The CDR3 nucleotides are TGCGCCAGCAGCCAAGAAAACGGGTATGAGACCCAGTACTTC. Its translation: CASSQENGYETQYF.

Ten or more counts support this clonotype. This rearrangement joins TRBV11-2 to TRBJ2-1; tentatively, D is TRBD1 (5 bases). The CDR3 consists of 12 residues. CDR1 SGHAT and CDR2 FQNNGV come from the germline V gene. Deletions cut 5 bases from V and 7 bases from J, with 9 bases between. CDR3 DNA sequence: TGTGCCAGCAGCCTGAACAGGAATGAGCAGTTCTTC. Its protein product is CASSLNRNEQFF. The variable domain in full, with the rest retrieved from reference TRBV11-2 and TRBJ2-1, is EAGVAQSPRYKIIEKRQSVAFWCNPISGHATLYWYQQILGQGPKLLIQFQNNGVVDDSQLPKDRFSAERLKGVDSTLKIQPAKLEDSAVYLCASSLNRNEQFFGPGTRLTVL.

The chain employs TRBV9 and TRBJ1-1; 7 bases fit TRBD1. The CDR3 has 15 amino acids. Unmatched junction bases numbered 10, after V lost 3 bases and J lost 5 bases. Germline values: CDR1 SGDLS, CDR2 YYNGEE. The CDR3 DNA is TGTGCCAGCAGCGGCATCGGGACAGCTATTACTGAAGCTTTCTTT. This translates into CASSGIGTAITEAFF.

This clonotype was seen a handful of times. The gene calls are TRBV29-1 and TRBJ2-5; TRBD2 is a possible D gene (7 bases). Germline V gene lookup returns CDR1 SQVTM and CDR2 ANQGSEA. The CDR3 runs 14 residues. V was clipped by 4 bases and J by 4 bases, with 16 bases between them. CDR3 nucleotides: TGCAGCGTTGTTCGTGGGGGGGCAGGAGAGACCCAGTACTTC. Residues: CSVVRGGAGETQYF.

This clonotype was seen repeatedly, ten times or more. The rearrangement uses TRBV7-2 and TRBJ2-1; D may be TRBD2 (6 bases). The CDR3 is 14 residues long. Deletions cut 0 bases from V and 6 bases from J, with 9 bases between. CDR1 and CDR2 from the germline V gene are SGHTA and FQGNSA. CDR3 region: CASSLAAGLNEQFF. Here the CDR3 DNA reads TGTGCCAGCAGCTTAGCGGCGGGGCTCAATGAGCAGTTCTTC.

This clonotype was found a few times. This rearrangement joins TRBV12-3 or TRBV12-4 to TRBJ2-1, with D unclear. This CDR3 contains 14 residues. The germline V and J ends were trimmed by 5 bases and 3 bases, with 11 bases remaining between them. The CDR3 spells CASSVETHYNEQFF. The CDR3 coding sequence is TGTGCCAGCAGTGTAGAGACCCACTACAATGAGCAGTTCTTC.

This clonotype has a count of ten or more. CDR3 region: CASSQEGLPSTDTQYF. As DNA, the CDR3 is TGCGCCAGCAGCCAAGAGGGACTACCTAGCACAGATACGCAGTATTTT. V gene TRBV4-1 combines with J gene TRBJ2-3, with TRBD2 identical over 7 bases. V shed 0 bases and J 0 bases; nucleotides not matched to a gene: 3. The CDR3 length is 16 residues. Germline V gene sequence: CDR1 MGHRA, CDR2 YSYEKL.

This clonotype was seen only a few times. The chain carries TRBV7-9 and TRBJ2-7; TRBD2 matches at 10 bases. This CDR3 has 16 amino acids. The germline V gene has CDR1 SEHNR and CDR2 FQNEAQ (reference sequence). V dropped 4 bases and J dropped 0; count of bases not matched to a gene: 6. CDR3 amino acids: CASSWASGGDSYEQYF. The DNA for the CDR3 is TGTGCCAGCAGCTGGGCTAGCGGGGGAGACTCCTACGAGCAGTACTTC.

There are a few counts of this clonotype. The V and J genes are TRBV7-8 and TRBJ1-1; D is unclear. The CDR3 totals 13 residues. The germline CDR1 and CDR2 sequences are SGHVS and FQNEAQ. The V end lost 1 base, the J end lost 1 base, and 4 bases lay between the germline ends. The CDR3: CASSLVQNTEAFF. CDR3 sequence (DNA): TGTGCCAGCAGCTTAGTTCAGAACACTGAAGCTTTCTTT.